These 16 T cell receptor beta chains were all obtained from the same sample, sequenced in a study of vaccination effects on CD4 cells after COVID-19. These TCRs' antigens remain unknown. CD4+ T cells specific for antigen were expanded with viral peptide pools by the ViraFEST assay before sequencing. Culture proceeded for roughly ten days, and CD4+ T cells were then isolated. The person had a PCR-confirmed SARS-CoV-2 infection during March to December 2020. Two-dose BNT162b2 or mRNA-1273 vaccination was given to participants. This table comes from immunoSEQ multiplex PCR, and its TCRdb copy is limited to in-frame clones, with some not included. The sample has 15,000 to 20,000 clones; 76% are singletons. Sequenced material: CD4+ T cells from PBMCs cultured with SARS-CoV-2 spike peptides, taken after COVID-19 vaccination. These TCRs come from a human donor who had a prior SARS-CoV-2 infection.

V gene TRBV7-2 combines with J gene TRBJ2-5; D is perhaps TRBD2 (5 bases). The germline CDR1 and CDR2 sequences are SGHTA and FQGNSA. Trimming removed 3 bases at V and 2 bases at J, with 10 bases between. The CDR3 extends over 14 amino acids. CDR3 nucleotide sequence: TGTGCCAGCAGCTTTAATCGGGGTCAAGAGACCCAGTACTTC. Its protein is CASSFNRGQETQYF.

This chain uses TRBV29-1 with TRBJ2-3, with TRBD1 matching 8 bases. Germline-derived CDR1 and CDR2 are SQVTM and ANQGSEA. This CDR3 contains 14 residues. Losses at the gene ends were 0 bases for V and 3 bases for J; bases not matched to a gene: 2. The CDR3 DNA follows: TGCAGCGTTGAAGATCAGGGGGCGACAGATACGCAGTATTTT. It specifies CSVEDQGATDTQYF.

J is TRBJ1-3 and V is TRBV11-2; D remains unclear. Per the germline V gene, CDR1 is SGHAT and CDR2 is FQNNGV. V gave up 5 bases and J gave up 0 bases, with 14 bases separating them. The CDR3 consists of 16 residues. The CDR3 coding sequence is TGTGCCAGCAGCCCGGTGAGGGTTGACTCTGGAAACACCATATATTTT. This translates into CASSPVRVDSGNTIYF. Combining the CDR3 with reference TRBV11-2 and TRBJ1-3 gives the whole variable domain EAGVAQSPRYKIIEKRQSVAFWCNPISGHATLYWYQQILGQGPKLLIQFQNNGVVDDSQLPKDRFSAERLKGVDSTLKIQPAKLEDSAVYLCASSPVRVDSGNTIYFGEGSWLTVV.

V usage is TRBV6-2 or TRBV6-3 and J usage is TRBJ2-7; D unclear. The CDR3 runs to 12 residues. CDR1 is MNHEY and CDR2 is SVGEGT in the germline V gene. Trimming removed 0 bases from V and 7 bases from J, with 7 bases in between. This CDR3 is CASSYSFGEQYF. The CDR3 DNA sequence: TGTGCCAGCAGTTACTCGTTCGGGGAGCAGTACTTC.

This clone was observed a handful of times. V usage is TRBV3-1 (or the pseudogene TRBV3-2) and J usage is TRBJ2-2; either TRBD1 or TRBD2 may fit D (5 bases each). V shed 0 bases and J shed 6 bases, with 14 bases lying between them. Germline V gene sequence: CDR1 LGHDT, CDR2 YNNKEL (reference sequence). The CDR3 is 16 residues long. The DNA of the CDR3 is TGTGCCAGCAGCCAAGATGAAGAGGGGTGGTCCGGGGAGCTGTTTTTT. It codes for CASSQDEEGWSGELFF.

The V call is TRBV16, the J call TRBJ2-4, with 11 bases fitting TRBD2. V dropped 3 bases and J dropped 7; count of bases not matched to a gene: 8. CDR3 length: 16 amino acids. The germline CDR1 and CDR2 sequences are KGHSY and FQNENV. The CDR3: CASSHKLAGVGNIQYF. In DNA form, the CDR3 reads TGTGCCAGCAGCCATAAACTAGCGGGAGTCGGGAACATTCAGTACTTC.

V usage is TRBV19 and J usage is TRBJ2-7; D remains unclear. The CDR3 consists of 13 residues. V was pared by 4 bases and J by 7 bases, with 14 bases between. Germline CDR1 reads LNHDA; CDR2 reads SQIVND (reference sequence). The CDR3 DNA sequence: TGTGCCAGTAGTAAAGGAACTCAGAGGGAGCAGTACTTC. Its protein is CASSKGTQREQYF.

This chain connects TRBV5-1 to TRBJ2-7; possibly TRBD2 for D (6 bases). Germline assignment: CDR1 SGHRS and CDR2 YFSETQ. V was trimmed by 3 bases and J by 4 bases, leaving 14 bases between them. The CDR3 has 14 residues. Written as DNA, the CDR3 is TGCGCCAGCAGCTCCCTTCCCGGGAGATACGAGCAGTACTTC. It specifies CASSSLPGRYEQYF.

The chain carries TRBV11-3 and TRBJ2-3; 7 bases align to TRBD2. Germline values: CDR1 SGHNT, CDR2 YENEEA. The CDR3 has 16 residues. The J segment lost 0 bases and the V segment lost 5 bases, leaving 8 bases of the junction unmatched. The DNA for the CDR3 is TGTGCCAGCAGCCCCCCCCTAGCGGCTAGCACAGATACGCAGTATTTT. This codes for CASSPPLAASTDTQYF.

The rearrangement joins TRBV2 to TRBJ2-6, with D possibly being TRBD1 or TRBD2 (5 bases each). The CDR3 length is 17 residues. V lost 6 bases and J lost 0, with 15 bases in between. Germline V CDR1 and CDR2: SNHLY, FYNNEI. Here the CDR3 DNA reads TGTGCCAGCAGGCCGGGACCTACCCTCTCTGGGGCCAACGTCCTGACTTTC. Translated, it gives CASRPGPTLSGANVLTF.

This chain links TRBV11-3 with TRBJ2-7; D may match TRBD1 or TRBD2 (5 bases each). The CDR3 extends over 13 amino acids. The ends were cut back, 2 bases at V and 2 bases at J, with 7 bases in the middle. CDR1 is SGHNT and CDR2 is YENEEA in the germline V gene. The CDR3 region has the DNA TGTGCCAGCAGCTTACAGGGAGCCTACGAGCAGTACTTC. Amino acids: CASSLQGAYEQYF.

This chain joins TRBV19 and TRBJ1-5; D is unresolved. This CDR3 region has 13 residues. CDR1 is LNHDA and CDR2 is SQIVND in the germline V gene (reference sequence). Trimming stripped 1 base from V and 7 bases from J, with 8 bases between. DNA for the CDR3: TGTGCCAGTAGTATAGTAGAGGCGCAGCCCCAGCATTTT. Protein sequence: CASSIVEAQPQHF.

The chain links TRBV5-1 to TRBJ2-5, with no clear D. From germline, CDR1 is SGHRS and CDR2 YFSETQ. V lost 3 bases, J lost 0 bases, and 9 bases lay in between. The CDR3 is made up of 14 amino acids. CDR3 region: CASSSRVYQETQYF. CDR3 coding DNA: TGCGCCAGCAGCTCCCGGGTTTACCAAGAGACCCAGTACTTC.

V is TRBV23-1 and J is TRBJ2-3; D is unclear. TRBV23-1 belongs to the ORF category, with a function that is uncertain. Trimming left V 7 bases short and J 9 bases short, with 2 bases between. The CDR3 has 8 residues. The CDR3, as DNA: TGCGCCAGCACCACGCAGTATTTT. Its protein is CASTTQYF.

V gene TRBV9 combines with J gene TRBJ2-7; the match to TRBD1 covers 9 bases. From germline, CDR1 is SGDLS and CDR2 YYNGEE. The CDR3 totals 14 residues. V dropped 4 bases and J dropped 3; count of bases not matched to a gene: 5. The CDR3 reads CASSSPGQGYEQYF. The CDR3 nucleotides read TGTGCCAGCAGCTCCCCGGGACAGGGCTACGAGCAGTACTTC. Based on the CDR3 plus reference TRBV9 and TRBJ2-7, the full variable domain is DSGVTQTPKHLITATGQRVTLRCSPRSGDLSVYWYQQSLDQGLQFLIQYYNGEERAKGNILERFSAQQFPDLHSELNLSSLELGDSALYFCASSSPGQGYEQYFGPGTRLTVT.

This CDR3 is CASTGAFNSPLHF. CDR3 bases: TGTGCCAGCACGGGTGCTTTTAATTCACCCCTCCACTTT. The chain is built from TRBV6-5 and TRBJ1-6; D unresolved. V was shortened by 7 bases and J by 6 bases, with 10 bases between the two germline ends. Per the germline V gene, CDR1 is MNHEY and CDR2 is SVGAGI. The CDR3 has 13 amino acids.